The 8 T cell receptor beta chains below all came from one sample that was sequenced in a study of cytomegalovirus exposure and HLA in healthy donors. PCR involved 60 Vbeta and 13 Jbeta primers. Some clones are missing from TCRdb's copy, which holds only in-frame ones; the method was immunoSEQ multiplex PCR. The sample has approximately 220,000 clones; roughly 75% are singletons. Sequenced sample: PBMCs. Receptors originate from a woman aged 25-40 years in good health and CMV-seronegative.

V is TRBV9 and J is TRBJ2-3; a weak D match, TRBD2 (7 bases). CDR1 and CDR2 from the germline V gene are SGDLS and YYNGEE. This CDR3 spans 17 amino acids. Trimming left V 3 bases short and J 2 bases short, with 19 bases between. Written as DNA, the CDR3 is TGTGCCAGCAGCGACGAGGGGGGCGGGGGCGTCACAGATACGCAGTATTTT. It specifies CASSDEGGGGVTDTQYF.

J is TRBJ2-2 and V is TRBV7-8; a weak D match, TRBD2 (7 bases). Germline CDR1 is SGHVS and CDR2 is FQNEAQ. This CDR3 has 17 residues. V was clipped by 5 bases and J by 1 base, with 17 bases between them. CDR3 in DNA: TGTGCCAGCAGCCTAGGGGGGGGCGGGAGGAACACCGGGGAGCTGTTTTTT. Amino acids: CASSLGGGGRNTGELFF.

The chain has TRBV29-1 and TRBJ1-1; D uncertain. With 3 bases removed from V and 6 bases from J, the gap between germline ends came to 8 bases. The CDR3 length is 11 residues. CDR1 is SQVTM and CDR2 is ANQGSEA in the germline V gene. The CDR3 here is CSVESGPEAFF. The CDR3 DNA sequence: TGCAGCGTTGAGTCAGGCCCTGAAGCTTTCTTT.

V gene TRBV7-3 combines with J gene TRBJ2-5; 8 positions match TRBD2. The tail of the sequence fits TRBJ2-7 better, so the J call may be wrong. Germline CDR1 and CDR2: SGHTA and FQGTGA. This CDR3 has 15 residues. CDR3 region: CASSPGLAGAYEQYF. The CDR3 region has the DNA TGTGCCAGCAGCCCCGGGCTAGCGGGTGCTTACGAGCAGTACTTC.

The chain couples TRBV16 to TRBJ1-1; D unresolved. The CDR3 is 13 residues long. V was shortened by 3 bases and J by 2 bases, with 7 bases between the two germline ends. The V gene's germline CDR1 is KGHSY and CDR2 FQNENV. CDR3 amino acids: CASSHDTNTEAFF. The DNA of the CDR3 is TGTGCCAGCAGCCACGACACCAACACTGAAGCTTTCTTT.

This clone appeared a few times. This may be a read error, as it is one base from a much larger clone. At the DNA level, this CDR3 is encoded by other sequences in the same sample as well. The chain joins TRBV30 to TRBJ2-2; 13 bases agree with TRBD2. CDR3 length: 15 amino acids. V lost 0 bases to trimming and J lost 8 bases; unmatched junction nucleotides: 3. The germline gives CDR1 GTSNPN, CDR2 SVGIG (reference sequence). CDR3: CAWSVLAGGPGELFF. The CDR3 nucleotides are TGTGCCTGGAGTGTACTAGCGGGAGGGCCAGGGGAGCTGTTTTTT.

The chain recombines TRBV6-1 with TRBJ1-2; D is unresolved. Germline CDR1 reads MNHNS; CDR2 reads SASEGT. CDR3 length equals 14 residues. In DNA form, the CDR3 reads TGTCCTTTAAACGGGTGTTTGGAGAACTATGGCTACACCTTC. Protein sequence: CPLNGCLENYGYTF.

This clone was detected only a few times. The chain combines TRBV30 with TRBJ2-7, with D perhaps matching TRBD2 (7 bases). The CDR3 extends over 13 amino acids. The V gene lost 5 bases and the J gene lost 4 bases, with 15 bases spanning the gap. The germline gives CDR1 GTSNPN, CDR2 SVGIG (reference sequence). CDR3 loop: CAWARGGGYEQYF. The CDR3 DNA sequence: TGTGCCTGGGCCCGGGGAGGGGGGTACGAGCAGTACTTC. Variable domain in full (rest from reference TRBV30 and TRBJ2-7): SQTIHQWPATLVQPVGSPLSLECTVEGTSNPNLYWYRQAAGRGLQLLFYSVGIGQISSEVPQNLSASRPQDRQFILSSKKLLLSDSGFYLCAWARGGGYEQYFGPGTRLTVT.